These T cell receptor beta chains were read from a single sample in a study of cytomegalovirus exposure and HLA in healthy donors. This table comes from immunoSEQ multiplex PCR, and its TCRdb copy is limited to in-frame clones, with some not included. The sample has some 160,000 clones, almost 80% seen once. Sequenced sample: PBMCs. Every receptor here comes from a male donor in good health and CMV-seronegative. Each CDR3 is given with its conserved first and last residue. D genes are given only for firm matches. The size entry is marked missing in some rows and otherwise reads once, few, many or a size class.

j_call clone_size d_call v_call cdr3_nt cdr3_aa
TRBJ1-6 . . TRBV6-5 TGTGCCAGCAGTTCGTTCAATTCACCCCTCCACTTT CASSSFNSPLHF
TRBJ2-6 . . TRBV15 TGTGCCACCAGCATAGTAGGGGCTGGGGCCAACGTCCTGACTTTC CATSIVGAGANVLTF
TRBJ1-2 few . TRBV6-6 TGTGCCAGCTTATCGTCGGCCTCAGGCGGCTACACCTTC CASLSSASGGYTF
TRBJ2-5 . TRBD2 TRBV5-1 TGCGCCAGCAGACCCGGACTAGCGGGAGAGACCCAGTACTTC CASRPGLAGETQYF
TRBJ2-1 . . TRBV5-1 TGCGCCAGCAGCTGGGGAGGTACAGGGGTCCGTGAGCAGTTCTTC CASSWGGTGVREQFF
TRBJ2-7 . . TRBV28 TGTGCCAGCAGTTTAGTAAGGGGACAAACGAGATACGAGCAGTACTTC CASSLVRGQTRYEQYF
TRBJ2-3 once . TRBV7-9 TGTGCCAGCAGCTTGGGGGACTCGAGCACAGATACGCAGTATTTT CASSLGDSSTDTQYF
TRBJ2-3 . TRBD1 TRBV4-3 TGCGCCAGCAGCCAAGACAACAGGGGGGCAGATACGCAGTATTTT CASSQDNRGADTQYF
TRBJ2-7 . TRBD2 TRBV11-3 TGTGCCAGCAGCTTAGGGGGGGGCTACGAGCAGTACTTC CASSLGGGYEQYF
TRBJ2-1 . . TRBV6-1 TGTGCCAGCAGTGAACCGCTACTCAATGAGCAGTTCTTC CASSEPLLNEQFF
TRBJ2-6 . . TRBV9 TGTGCCAGCAGCGCCGGACACTTCTCTGGGGCCAACGTCCTGACTTTC CASSAGHFSGANVLTF
TRBJ1-2 . TRBD1 TRBV6-1 TGTGCCAGCGCAGTAGGACAGGGGAACTATGGCTACACCTTC CASAVGQGNYGYTF
TRBJ1-3 . . TRBV9 TGTGCCAGCAGCGTAGCTTTTCAGGGCCTGGGAAACACCATATATTTT CASSVAFQGLGNTIYF
TRBJ2-5 once . TRBV5-4 TGTGCCAGCAGCTTGATCGCAGGGGGGGAGACCCAGTACTTC CASSLIAGGETQYF
TRBJ1-1 . . TRBV2 TGTGCCAGCAGCGGACAGAACATGAACACTGAAGCTTTCTTT CASSGQNMNTEAFF
TRBJ2-5 . TRBD2 TRBV6-4 TGTGCCAGCAGTGACGGCTCCCGGGAGGGAATCCAAGAGACCCAGTACTTC CASSDGSREGIQETQYF
TRBJ1-2 . TRBD1 TRBV15 TGTGCCACCAGCAGAGATGTAGGACAGGGGGTGAACTATGGCTACACCTTC CATSRDVGQGVNYGYTF
TRBJ2-7 . . TRBV11-3 TGTGCCAGCAGCTTAATCTCCGGTAACGAGCAGTACTTC CASSLISGNEQYF
TRBJ2-5 . . TRBV9 TGTGCCAGCAGCGCAGACAGGAGTCAAGAGACCCAGTACTTC CASSADRSQETQYF
TRBJ2-7 . TRBD1 TRBV5-4 TGTGCCAGCAGCTTGGAAGGGACAGGGTCCTACGAGCAGTACTTC CASSLEGTGSYEQYF
TRBJ1-4 once TRBD1 TRBV18 TGTGCCAGCTCACGACAGGGATATAATGAAAAACTGTTTTTT CASSRQGYNEKLFF
TRBJ2-2 . . TRBV10-3 TGTGCCATCAGTGGGACAGATCCCACCGGGGAGCTGTTTTTT CAISGTDPTGELFF
TRBJ2-7 . TRBD1 TRBV30 TGTGCCTGGGCGGACAGGGGGGACGAGCAGTACTTC CAWADRGDEQYF
TRBJ1-5 few . TRBV6-6 TGTGCCAGCAGTGCAAGACAGGCGTTGGGGCCCCAGCATTTT CASSARQALGPQHF
TRBJ2-5 . TRBD1 TRBV5-1 TGCGCCAGTCAAACAGGGGTTGGCGGAGAGACCCAGTACTTC CASQTGVGGETQYF
TRBJ1-5 . TRBD1 TRBV5-1 TGCGCCAGCAGCTTAACAGGGGGGAGTCAGCCCCAGCATTTT CASSLTGGSQPQHF
TRBJ1-2 few . TRBV7-2 TGTGCCAGCAGCTTAGTGGGGGCCGGAAGTGGCTACACCTTC CASSLVGAGSGYTF
TRBJ1-5 . TRBD1 TRBV6-1 TGTGCCAGCAGTGAAGGACAGGGGATCCGGCAGCCCCAGCATTTT CASSEGQGIRQPQHF
TRBJ2-7 . . TRBV19 TGTGCCAGTAGTGGCGGGGCGACCTACGAGCAGTACTTC CASSGGATYEQYF
TRBJ2-7 . TRBD1 TRBV5-1 TGCGCCAGCAGCCGGGACCCGGGGACAGGGGAAGAGCAGTACTTC CASSRDPGTGEEQYF
TRBJ2-3 . TRBD2 TRBV28 TGTGCCAGCAGGGTGACTAGCGGGAGGGCCTCAGATACGCAGTATTTT CASRVTSGRASDTQYF
TRBJ2-7 once . TRBV11-1 TGTGCCAGCAGCTTAACTCTGGGCCAGACATCCTACGAGCAGTACTTC CASSLTLGQTSYEQYF
TRBJ2-2 . TRBD1 TRBV29-1 TGCAGCGTCGCGACTGGGACAGGGTATTACACCGGGGAGCTGTTTTTT CSVATGTGYYTGELFF
TRBJ2-5 few TRBD2 TRBV2 TGTGCCAGCAGTTACCTCCCAGGACTAGTAGTTGAGACCCAGTACTTC CASSYLPGLVVETQYF
TRBJ2-2 . . TRBV5-5 TGTGCCAGCAGTCAATCAGGGGTTTGGACCGGGGAGCTGTTTTTT CASSQSGVWTGELFF
TRBJ2-1 . TRBD2 TRBV7-2 TGTGCCAGCAGCTTCCTAGCGGGCTACAATGAGCAGTTCTTC CASSFLAGYNEQFF
TRBJ1-2 . TRBD1 TRBV7-2 TGTGCCAGCAGCTCCTTCCTTCTGCGGGACAGGGAAGGAGGCTACACCTTC CASSSFLLRDREGGYTF
TRBJ2-3 . TRBD1 TRBV29-1 TGCAGCGGAGGGACAGGGGCAGATACGCAGTATTTT CSGGTGADTQYF
TRBJ2-3 . TRBD1 TRBV27 TGTGCCAGCAGTTTGGGACAGGGGTCCACAGATACGCAGTATTTT CASSLGQGSTDTQYF
TRBJ2-2 . TRBD2 TRBV5-1 TGCGCCAGCAGCTCTATAGCGGGAGCTGGGGAGCTGTTTTTT CASSSIAGAGELFF
TRBJ2-1 . TRBD1 TRBV2 TGTGCCAGTGTCCGGGACAGGGTTAATGAGCAGTTCTTC CASVRDRVNEQFF
TRBJ2-2 . TRBD1 TRBV29-1 TGCAGCGTTGAACCAGGGGGCACCGGGGAGCTGTTTTTT CSVEPGGTGELFF
TRBJ2-5 few TRBD1 TRBV5-4 TGTGCCAGCAGCCGACAGGGGGCGAGTGAGACCCAGTACTTC CASSRQGASETQYF
TRBJ2-7 . . TRBV25-1 TGTGCCAGCAGTGTGGGGGGTTCGGCTAACGAGCAGTACTTC CASSVGGSANEQYF
TRBJ1-1 few TRBD1 TRBV9 TGTGCCAGCAGCTCCGGGACAGGGCTAACCAGAACTGAAGCTTTCTTT CASSSGTGLTRTEAFF
TRBJ2-7 . . TRBV14 TGTGCCAGCAGCCAAGGAGTGGGCCAAACCTACGAGCAGTACTTC CASSQGVGQTYEQYF
TRBJ1-5 . TRBD1 TRBV2 TGTGCCAGCAGTGGGGACAGTAGTTATAGCAATCAGCCCCAGCATTTT CASSGDSSYSNQPQHF
TRBJ2-2 . TRBD1 TRBV10-3 TGTGCCATCAGTGACCCGGGACAGGGTGGGACCGGGGAGCTGTTTTTT CAISDPGQGGTGELFF
TRBJ2-7 . TRBD2 TRBV4-3 TGCGCCAGCAGCCAAGAAGGGACTAGCGGGGCCTACGAGCAGTACTTC CASSQEGTSGAYEQYF
TRBJ2-5 . . TRBV10-3 TGTGCCATCAGGGCTAGCGACCAGGGAGAGACCCAGTACTTC CAIRASDQGETQYF
TRBJ1-3 . TRBD1 TRBV7-9 TGTGCCAGCACCTCAGGGGGCCGGCGGGGAAACACCATATATTTT CASTSGGRRGNTIYF